One T cell receptor beta chain is described in this entry. Antigen unknown. Separate cDNA molecules received unique molecular identifiers, which the library attached to them. Each CDR3 protein is one row after TCRdb ran MiXCR on the RACE reads. Altogether 200,000 to 300,000 distinct CDR3 sequences are present, approximately 8.6% being singletons, with the ten largest covering roughly 2.5%. This CDR3 contains 15 residues. The germline V gene encodes CDR1 ENHRY and CDR2 SYGVKD. Trimming took off 0 bases at V and 0 bases at J, with 7 bases between the two ends. The sample comes from a study of human T cells and chemical hapten exposure. Study-wide context: DPC at 2% was the sensitizing agent, placed on about 2 cm by about 2 cm of upper inner arm skin. Mainly, slight library volume differences in the pool made TCR yields vary. Study-wide results and caveats: It was expanded TCRs that formed significantly more large CDR3 similarity clusters than controls did.

Time point here: pre-sensitization, week 0. Treatment in this sample: therapeutic diphenylcyclopropenone sensitization with weekly scalp DPC. The sequence derives from a woman between 40 and 50 years old with alopecia areata. Some clones in this sample may be carry-over from other donors' samples. This chain joins TRBV10-3 and TRBJ2-3; D uncertain. The specimen comprised whole blood, sampled in connection with sensitization to the hapten diphenylcyclopropenone (DPC). CDR3 nucleotides: TGTGCCATCAGTGAGTCGTGGGGTAGCACAGATACGCAGTATTTT. Translation: CAISESWGSTDTQYF.